The sequence of this TCR beta chain was determined in a study of blood T cell repertoires in COVID-19. Study summary: Nucleic acid was either cDNA or gDNA, and it came from T cells, B-cell-depleted T cells, or PBMCs.

Some clones are missing from TCRdb's copy, which holds only in-frame ones; the method was immunoSEQ multiplex PCR. In the table there are about 180,000 clones, approximately 88% of which are singletons. Trimming cost V 4 bases and J 3 bases, with 7 bases left between them. This CDR3 is built from 13 residues. CDR1 MGHRA and CDR2 YSYEKL come from the germline V gene. The sequencing input was peripheral blood. The source is a woman in her thirties or forties with COVID-19, enrolled during active disease. The chain combines TRBV4-1 with TRBJ1-3; D remains ambiguous. CDR3 in DNA: TGCGCCAGCAGCCCCGGGAGTGGAAACACCATATATTTT. Encoded protein: CASSPGSGNTIYF.